This TCR beta chain emerged from a study of T cell repertoires in cytomegalovirus infection. Turning to the study itself: CMV infection and matching HLA type were both indicated by public TCR beta signatures.

General study results and limits: The study identified carriers of CMV plus the relevant HLA from cumulative public TCR beta family frequency.

From the reads, TCRdb called clonotypes with MiXCR, one entry per CDR3 protein. The profile covers around 280,000 distinct CDR3 sequences, with roughly 13% appearing a single time and roughly 9.7% taken by the ten largest. Note on this clonotype: Its specificity is unknown.

Germline V gene sequence: CDR1 DFQATT, CDR2 SNEGSKA (reference sequence). The CDR3 is 13 residues long. V dropped 3 bases and J dropped 2 bases, with 11 bases sitting between them. The chain joins TRBV20-1 to TRBJ2-7; no definite D call. Sequenced: PBMCs. The clonotype comes from a human donor in good health (CMV status not recorded). Some clones in this sample may be carry-over from other donors' samples. Here the CDR3 DNA reads TGCAGTGCTAGCACTGAGTTGACCTACGAGCAGTACTTC. Translation: CSASTELTYEQYF.